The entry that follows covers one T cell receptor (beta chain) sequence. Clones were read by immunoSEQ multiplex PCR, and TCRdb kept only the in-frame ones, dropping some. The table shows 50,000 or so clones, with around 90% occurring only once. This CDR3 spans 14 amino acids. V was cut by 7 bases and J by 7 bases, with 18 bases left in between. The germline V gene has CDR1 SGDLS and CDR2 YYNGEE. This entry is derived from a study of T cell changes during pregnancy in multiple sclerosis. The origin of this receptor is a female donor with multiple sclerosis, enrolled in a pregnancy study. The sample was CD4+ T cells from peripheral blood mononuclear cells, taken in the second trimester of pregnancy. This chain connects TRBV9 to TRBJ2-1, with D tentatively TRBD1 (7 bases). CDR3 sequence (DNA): TGTGCCAGCGGCGGGACAGTAGGCTCAAATGAGCAGTTCTTC. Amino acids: CASGGTVGSNEQFF. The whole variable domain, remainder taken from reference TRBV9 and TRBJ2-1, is DSGVTQTPKHLITATGQRVTLRCSPRSGDLSVYWYQQSLDQGLQFLIQYYNGEERAKGNILERFSAQQFPDLHSELNLSSLELGDSALYFCASGGTVGSNEQFFGPGTRLTVL.